This entry lists 3 T cell receptor beta chains sequenced from one sample in a study of beta chain features in type 1 diabetes. The whole isolated RNA underwent reverse transcription, so sequencing captured expressed TCRB transcripts. Data came from immunoSEQ multiplex PCR; TCRdb stores just in-frame clones and leaves some out. The sample carries 430,000 or so clones, about an eighth recorded once. The sample consisted of naive CD4+ T cells from blood. These receptors came from a woman between 18 and 29 years old in good health.

This chain joins TRBV21-1 and TRBJ2-5; the table assigns TRBD2, which was not confirmed against the DNA. TRBV21-1 is a listed pseudogene. The CDR3 spans 13 residues. For the CDR3, the DNA is TGTGCCAGCCCCGGACTAGCGGGAGAGACCCAGTACTTC. Its protein product is CASPGLAGETQYF.

This clone was picked up one time. The chain combines TRBV7-9 with TRBJ2-1; weak D call: TRBD1 (7 bases). Germline CDR1 and CDR2: SEHNR and FQNEAQ (reference sequence). V was shortened by 4 bases and J by 7 bases, with 8 bases between the two germline ends. The CDR3 covers 12 residues. CDR3 DNA sequence: TGTGCCAGCAGCTCAGGGGGGAATGAGCAGTTCTTC. Its protein product is CASSSGGNEQFF.

Details on this clone: The germline gene is not matched at one end of the junction; a read error may be the cause. V is TRBV7-7 and J is TRBJ2-3, with a weak D call TRBD2 (6 bases). This CDR3 is built from 14 residues. Germline V gene data show CDR1 as SSHAT and CDR2 as FNYEAQ (reference sequence). The chain's CDR3 is CASRKGGNTDTQYF. The DNA for the CDR3 is TGTGCTAGCAGGAAAGGCGGGAACACAGATACGCAGTATTTT. The variable domain in full, with the rest retrieved from reference TRBV7-7 and TRBJ2-3, is GAGVSQSPRYKVTKRGQDVTLRCDPISSHATLYWYQQALGQGPEFLTYFNYEAQPDKSGLPSDRFSAERPEGSISTLTIQRTEQRDSAMYRCASRKGGNTDTQYFGPGTRLTVL.